The T cell receptor (beta chain) described here comes from a study of CD8+CD57+ T cells in acquired aplastic anemia. Trimming took 6 bases from V and 3 from J, leaving 13 bases between them. The germline V gene encodes CDR1 LNHDA and CDR2 SQIVND (reference sequence). The CDR3 covers 14 residues. The study profiled TCR beta VDJ and CDR3 using genomic DNA as template. From the reads, TCRdb called clonotypes with MiXCR, one entry per CDR3 protein. The data show under 200,000 distinct CDR3 sequences, approximately 52% seen once. Those patients picked for sequencing had displayed CD8+CD57+ cell expansion on flow cytometry.

Input material: sorted CD4+, CD8+, or CD8+CD57+ T cells (not recorded which) from PBMCs. This sequence was found in a human donor with aplastic anemia. V gene TRBV19 combines with J gene TRBJ2-3; tentatively, D is TRBD1 or TRBD2 (5 bases each). The DNA of the CDR3 is TGTGCCAGTAGACCCGGGACCCTTACAGATACGCAGTATTTT. The encoded protein is CASRPGTLTDTQYF. Filled out from reference TRBV19 and TRBJ2-3, the complete variable domain reads DGGITQSPKYLFRKEGQNVTLSCEQNLNHDAMYWYRQDPGQGLRLIYYSQIVNDFQKGDIAEGYSVSREKKESFPLTVTSAQKNPTAFYLCASRPGTLTDTQYFGPGTRLTVL.